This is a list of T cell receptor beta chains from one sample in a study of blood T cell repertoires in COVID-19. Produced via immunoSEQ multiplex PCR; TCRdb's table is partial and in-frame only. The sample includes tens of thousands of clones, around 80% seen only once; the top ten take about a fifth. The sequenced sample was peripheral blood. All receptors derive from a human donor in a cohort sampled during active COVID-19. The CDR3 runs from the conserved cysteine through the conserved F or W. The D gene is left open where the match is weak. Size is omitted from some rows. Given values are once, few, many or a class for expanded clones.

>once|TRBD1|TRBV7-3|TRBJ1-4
CASSPLKPRDSQLKATNEKLFF
TGTGCCAGCAGCCCCTTAAAGCCCCGGGACAGCCAACTCAAGGCAACTAATGAAAAACTGTTTTTT
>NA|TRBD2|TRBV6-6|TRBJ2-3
CASSPYYSGGPQSTDTQYF
TGTGCCAGCAGTCCATATTATAGCGGGGGGCCTCAGAGCACAGATACGCAGTATTTT
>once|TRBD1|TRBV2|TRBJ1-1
CASTRRGGTGAAFF
TGTGCCAGCACCCGTCGGGGGGGCACAGGGGCAGCTTTCTTT
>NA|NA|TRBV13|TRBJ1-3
CASSYWAGAGNTIYF
TGTGCCAGCAGCTATTGGGCGGGGGCTGGAAACACCATATATTTT
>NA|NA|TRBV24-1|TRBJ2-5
CATSDFLPGSQETQYF
TGTGCCACCAGTGATTTTTTACCGGGATCCCAAGAGACCCAGTACTTC
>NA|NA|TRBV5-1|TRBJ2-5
CASSLVGRAQETQYF
TGCGCCAGCAGCTTGGTAGGCAGGGCACAAGAGACCCAGTACTTC
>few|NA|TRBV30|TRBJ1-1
CAWSLMTEAFF
TGTGCCTGGAGCCTTATGACTGAAGCTTTCTTT
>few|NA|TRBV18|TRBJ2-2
CASSPPRSTGELFF
TGTGCCAGCTCACCACCGCGGAGCACCGGGGAGCTGTTTTTT
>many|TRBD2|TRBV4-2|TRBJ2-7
CASSQKGLAGGLDEQYF
TGTGCCAGCAGCCAAAAGGGACTAGCGGGGGGGCTCGACGAGCAGTACTTC
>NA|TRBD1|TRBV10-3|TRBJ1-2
CARDRFYGYTF
TGTGCCAGGGACAGATTTTATGGCTACACCTTC
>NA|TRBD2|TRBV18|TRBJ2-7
CASSLRDYRSYEQYF
TGTGCCAGCTCATTACGGGACTACCGCTCCTACGAGCAGTACTTC
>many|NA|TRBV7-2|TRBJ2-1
CASSLTAGDEQFF
TGTGCCAGCAGCTTAACAGCCGGGGATGAGCAGTTCTTC
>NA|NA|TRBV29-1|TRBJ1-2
CSVDPRQDFFYGYTF
TGCAGCGTTGACCCCCGACAGGATTTCTTCTATGGCTACACCTTC
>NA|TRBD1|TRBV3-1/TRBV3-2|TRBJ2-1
CASSRQGYNEQFF
TGTGCCAGCAGCCGACAGGGGTACAATGAGCAGTTCTTC
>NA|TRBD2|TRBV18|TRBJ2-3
CASSPNGLAADTQYF
TGTGCCAGCTCACCAAATGGACTAGCTGCAGATACGCAGTATTTT
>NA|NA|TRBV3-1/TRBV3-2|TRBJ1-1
CASSQADILNTEAFF
TGTGCCAGCAGCCAAGCTGACATCCTTAACACTGAAGCTTTCTTT
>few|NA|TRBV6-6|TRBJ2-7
CASSSTVSYEQYF
TGTGCCAGCAGTTCGACTGTCTCCTACGAGCAGTACTTC
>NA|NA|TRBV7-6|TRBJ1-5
CASSLVPRGGQPQHF
TGTGCCAGCAGCTTAGTTCCCAGGGGTGGTCAGCCCCAGCATTTT
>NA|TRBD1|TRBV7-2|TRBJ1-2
CASSRDRGYGYTF
TGTGCCAGCAGCAGGGACAGGGGGTATGGCTACACCTTC
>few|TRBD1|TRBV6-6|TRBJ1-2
CASIRDSGRYGYTF
TGTGCCAGCATTCGGGACAGCGGACGCTATGGCTACACCTTC
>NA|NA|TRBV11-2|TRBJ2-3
CASSLERVSDTQYF
TGTGCCAGCAGCTTAGAGAGGGTTTCAGATACGCAGTATTTT
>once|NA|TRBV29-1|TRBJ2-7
CSVALQADGYEQYF
TGCAGCGTTGCTTTACAGGCTGACGGCTACGAGCAGTACTTC
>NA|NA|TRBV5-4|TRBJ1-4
CASSLGQIQDATNEKLFF
TGTGCCAGCAGCCTTGGACAGATTCAGGACGCAACTAATGAAAAACTGTTTTTT
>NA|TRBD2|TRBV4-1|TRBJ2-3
CASSTPGGGSPDTQYF
TGCGCCAGCAGCACTCCCGGCGGGGGGTCGCCAGATACGCAGTATTTT
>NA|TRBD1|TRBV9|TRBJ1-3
CASSVGRQGARGNTIYF
TGTGCCAGCAGCGTAGGTAGGCAGGGGGCGCGAGGAAACACCATATATTTT
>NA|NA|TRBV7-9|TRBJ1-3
CASSSKGVEDF
TGTGCCAGCAGCTCTAAAGGGGTCGAGGATTTT
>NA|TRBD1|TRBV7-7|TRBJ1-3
CASSSGRGTGDGNTIYF
TGTGCTAGCAGCTCAGGACGGGGGACAGGGGACGGAAACACCATATATTTT
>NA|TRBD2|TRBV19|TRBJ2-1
CASSTPGGTSYNEQFF
TGTGCCAGTAGTACCCCGGGGGGGACATCCTACAATGAGCAGTTCTTC
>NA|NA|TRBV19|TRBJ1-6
CASSGGSSYNSPLHF
TGTGCCAGTAGTGGGGGGAGCTCCTATAATTCACCCCTCCACTTT
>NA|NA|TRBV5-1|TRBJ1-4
CASSLATPGEGEKLFF
TGCGCCAGCAGCTTGGCCACTCCCGGGGAAGGGGAAAAACTGTTTTTT
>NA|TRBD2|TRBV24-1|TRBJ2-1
CATSETGTSGGTYNEQFF
TGTGCCACCAGTGAAACCGGGACTAGCGGGGGAACCTACAATGAGCAGTTCTTC
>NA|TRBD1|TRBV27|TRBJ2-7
CASSRPGQGIYEQYF
TGTGCCAGCAGTCGGCCGGGACAGGGGATCTACGAGCAGTACTTC
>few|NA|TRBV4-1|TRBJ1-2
CASSQARYGYTF
TGCGCCAGCAGCCAAGCGAGATATGGCTACACCTTC